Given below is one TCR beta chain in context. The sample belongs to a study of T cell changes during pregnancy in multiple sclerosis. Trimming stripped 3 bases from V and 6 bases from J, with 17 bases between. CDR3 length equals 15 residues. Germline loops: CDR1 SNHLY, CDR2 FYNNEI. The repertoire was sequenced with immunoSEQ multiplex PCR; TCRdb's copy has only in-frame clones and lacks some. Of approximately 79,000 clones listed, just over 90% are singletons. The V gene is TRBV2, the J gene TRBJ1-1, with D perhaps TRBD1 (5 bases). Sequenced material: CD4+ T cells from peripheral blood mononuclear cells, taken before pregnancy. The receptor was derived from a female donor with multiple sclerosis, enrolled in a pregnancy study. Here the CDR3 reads CASSEVGWGRAEAFF. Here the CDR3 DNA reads TGTGCCAGCAGTGAGGTTGGGTGGGGGAGGGCTGAAGCTTTCTTT.